This TCR beta chain is from a study of shared clonotypes between healthy human individuals. Germline loops: CDR1 PRHDT, CDR2 FYEKMQ (reference sequence). V shed 3 bases and J shed 7 bases, with 10 bases lying between them. The length of the CDR3 is 14 residues. Study-wide points: Clonotypes shared by all four donors outscored non-shared clonotypes in generation probability.

Assay: immunoSEQ multiplex PCR; the TCRdb copy retains only in-frame clones and omits some. The profile covers 1.5 million to 2.5 million clones, with about 95% appearing a single time and around 1.2% taken by the ten largest. Naivety among CD8 cells was defined by CD45RO negativity and positive CCR7 selection, thereby excluding terminally differentiated effector memory CD45RA+ cells. Points on this clone: Its antigen is not known.

This TCR derives from a man aged 18 to 29 in good health. The sequenced sample was naive CD8+ T cells sorted from blood. This chain uses TRBV13 with TRBJ1-6; perhaps TRBD1 as D (5 bases). Written as DNA, the CDR3 is TGTGCCAGCAGCTTGTCCGGGGCCAATTCACCCCTCCACTTT. Its protein is CASSLSGANSPLHF. The entire variable domain, with the rest obtained from reference TRBV13 and TRBJ1-6, is as follows: AAGVIQSPRHLIKEKRETATLKCYPIPRHDTVYWYQQGPGQDPQFLISFYEKMQSDKGSIPDRFSAQQFSDYHSELNMSSLELGDSALYFCASSLSGANSPLHFGNGTRLTVT.